One sample yielded the 29 T cell receptor beta chains listed below, sequenced in a study of T cells in Graves' hyperthyroidism and ophthalmopathy. There were TCR beta CDR3 regions amplified from RNA transcripts. Researchers ran a first-round RT-PCR on the TCR CDR3 using the HTBI primer set. TCRdb analysed the multiplex PCR reads with MiXCR anew, one entry per CDR3 protein. The sample consists of some 380,000 distinct CDR3 sequences, around an eighth of them appearing once. Sequenced: blood. The receptors here all came from a man between 25 and 39 years old with Graves' hyperthyroidism that later progressed to Graves' ophthalmopathy.

This clonotype was recorded a few times. The chain carries TRBV3-1 and TRBJ2-3, with 10 bases lining up with TRBD1. Germline V gene data show CDR1 as LGHDT and CDR2 as YNNKEL (reference sequence). The CDR3 runs 16 residues. Trimming took 4 bases from V and 4 from J; bases not matched to a gene: 8. CDR3 bases: TGTGCCAGCAGCCGGCTCGGGACAGGGGAATCAGATACGCAGTATTTT. Its translation is CASSRLGTGESDTQYF.

The chain has TRBV20-1 and TRBJ1-6, with D maybe TRBD1 (5 bases). V was trimmed by 2 bases and J by 0 bases, leaving 17 bases between them. The germline V gene has CDR1 DFQATT and CDR2 SNEGSKA (reference sequence). The CDR3 length is 18 residues. CDR3 residues: CSARQPGLNSSYNSPLHF. The DNA for the CDR3 is TGCAGTGCTAGACAACCGGGACTGAATAGCTCCTATAATTCACCCCTCCACTTT.

This clonotype was seen more than once but under ten times. The junction differs from germline at one of its ends, possibly a read error. The chain recombines TRBV2 with TRBJ1-2; D uncertain. The germline V gene encodes CDR1 SNHLY and CDR2 FYNNEI. This CDR3 spans 13 amino acids. The CDR3 nucleotides are TGTGCCAGCAGACCAGACGGCGGCCATGGCTGCACCTTC. It is translated as CASRPDGGHGCTF.

The DNA of the CDR3 is TGTGCCAGCAGTGGAACGGTTTGGGAGCAGTACTTC. This gives the protein CASSGTVWEQYF. The chain links TRBV2 to TRBJ2-7; D unresolved. CDR3 length equals 12 residues. Deletions cut 4 bases from V and 7 bases from J, with 11 bases between. The germline V gene encodes CDR1 SNHLY and CDR2 FYNNEI.

The gene calls are TRBV25-1 and TRBJ1-5; D perhaps matches TRBD1 (5 bases). Trimming left V 5 bases short and J 6 bases short, with 11 bases between. This CDR3 has 13 residues. Germline V gene data show CDR1 as MGHDK and CDR2 as SYGVNS. The CDR3 DNA sequence: TGTGCCAGCAGTCGGGGCATCGGTCAGCCCCAGCATTTT. Translated: CASSRGIGQPQHF.

The chain carries TRBV20-1 and TRBJ2-7; 7 bases fit TRBD1. This CDR3 has 12 amino acids. Trimming cost V 2 bases and J 5 bases; bases outside gene matches: 3. Germline V lookup: CDR1 DFQATT, CDR2 SNEGSKA (reference sequence). The CDR3 sequence is CSARQGDHEQYF. The CDR3 DNA reads as TGCAGTGCTAGACAGGGGGACCACGAGCAGTACTTC.

This chain uses TRBV28 with TRBJ2-3; 7 bases line up with TRBD2. V lost 6 bases to trimming and J lost 1 base; unmatched junction nucleotides: 16. This CDR3 comprises 18 residues. Germline V gene data show CDR1 as MDHEN and CDR2 as SYDVKM. The CDR3 loop reads CASRSWGGGRFGTDTQYF. CDR3 in DNA: TGTGCCAGCAGGTCTTGGGGGGGAGGAAGGTTTGGCACAGATACGCAGTATTTT.

This clonotype showed up many times. This chain links TRBV2 with TRBJ2-5; 9 bases are a match to TRBD2. J was trimmed by 1 base and V by 8 bases; bases with no gene match: 11. Germline lookup yields CDR1 SNHLY and CDR2 FYNNEI. This CDR3 region has 16 residues. The CDR3 loop reads CASLTASSGVQETQYF. The DNA of the CDR3 is TGTGCCAGCCTTACCGCCTCTAGCGGGGTCCAAGAGACCCAGTACTTC.

This clonotype was counted ten times or more. This chain connects TRBV20-1 to TRBJ2-7; 8 positions agree with TRBD2. Germline CDR1 is DFQATT and CDR2 is SNEGSKA (reference sequence). The CDR3 consists of 13 residues. Unmatched junction bases numbered 3, after V lost 3 bases and J lost 2 bases. CDR3 protein: CSARRGAAYEQYF. The DNA of the CDR3 is TGCAGTGCTAGGCGGGGGGCCGCCTACGAGCAGTACTTC.

At least ten counts were recorded for this clonotype. The V gene is TRBV7-8, the J gene TRBJ2-1; TRBD1 aligns across 7 bases. Germline CDR1 is SGHVS and CDR2 is FQNEAQ. V shed 2 bases and J 3 bases; nucleotides not matched to a gene: 4. The CDR3 consists of 15 residues. DNA for the CDR3: TGTGCCAGCAGCTTACGGGACAGAAACTACAATGAGCAGTTCTTC. Translating it yields CASSLRDRNYNEQFF.

The J gene is TRBJ1-5, the V gene TRBV29-1, with TRBD1 as a possible D gene (5 bases). Germline V lookup: CDR1 SQVTM, CDR2 ANQGSEA. This CDR3 has 15 amino acids. Deletions cut 5 bases from V and 4 bases from J, with 18 bases between. The CDR3 sequence is CSVLEGRGRNQPQHF. CDR3 nucleotides: TGCAGCGTTCTCGAGGGACGAGGGCGAAATCAGCCCCAGCATTTT.

This clonotype came up a few times. This chain links TRBV7-2 with TRBJ2-7, with TRBD1 matching over 9 bases. V lost 1 base, J lost 6 bases, and 7 bases stayed unmatched. CDR3 length: 15 residues. The V gene's germline CDR1 is SGHTA and CDR2 FQGNSA. In nucleotides, the CDR3 is TGTGCCAGCAGCTTAGGTACAGGGGGCGCATCCGAGCAGTACTTC. Translated, it gives CASSLGTGGASEQYF.

This clonotype was seen ten or more times. The chain joins TRBV6-1 to TRBJ1-1, with D maybe TRBD1 (5 bases). The V end was cut by 5 bases, the J end by 6 bases, with 19 bases between. Germline CDR1 and CDR2: MNHNS and SASEGT. The CDR3 has 15 amino acids. The CDR3 bases are TGTGCCAGCAGTAGGCCGGGACGCCGGGATCCTGAAGCTTTCTTT. Amino acids: CASSRPGRRDPEAFF.

This clonotype was seen a few times. The CDR3: CASSLAGGGRTQYF. In nucleotides, the CDR3 is TGTGCCAGCAGTTTAGCAGGGGGCGGACGGACTCAGTACTTC. The V and J genes are TRBV28 and TRBJ2-4, with TRBD1 matching over 8 bases. V lost 2 bases and J lost 12; bases outside the gene matches: 9. The germline V gene has CDR1 MDHEN and CDR2 SYDVKM. This CDR3 is 14 amino acids long.

As to this clonotype: A read error may explain this, as a much larger clone is one base away. The rearrangement joins TRBV30 to TRBJ2-7, with D possibly being TRBD2 (6 bases). Germline lookup yields CDR1 GTSNPN and CDR2 SVGIG (reference sequence). The CDR3 sequence is 12 residues long. V was trimmed by 4 bases and J by 4 bases, leaving 11 bases between them. The CDR3 reads CAWNLGGYEQYF. For the CDR3, the DNA is TGTGCCTGGAACCTCGGGGGTTACGAGCAGTACTTC.

There are many counts of this clonotype. The chain couples TRBV12-5 to TRBJ1-1; D is perhaps TRBD1 (5 bases). This CDR3 has 17 amino acids. V dropped 0 bases and J dropped 3 bases, with 17 bases sitting between them. The germline gives CDR1 LGHNT, CDR2 FRNRAP. For the CDR3, the DNA is TGTGCTAGTGGTTTGGTACGGGTTAGGGGCTCCGACACTGAAGCTTTCTTT. It codes for CASGLVRVRGSDTEAFF.

In its sample, this clonotype was seen many times. The V gene is TRBV27, the J gene TRBJ2-1, with 7 bases fitting TRBD2. The CDR3 runs 15 residues. Looked up from germline, CDR1 is MNHEY and CDR2 is SMNVEV (reference sequence). Trimming cost V 2 bases and J 8 bases; bases outside gene matches: 9. The CDR3 loop reads CASSLNRLAGHEQFF. CDR3 bases: TGTGCCAGCAGTTTAAATCGACTAGCAGGCCATGAGCAGTTCTTC.

Many counts were recorded for this clonotype. The chain uses TRBV28 and TRBJ2-7, with 7 bases identical to TRBD2. The CDR3 has 14 residues. Losses at the gene ends were 6 bases for V and 4 bases for J; bases not matched to a gene: 9. Germline V gives CDR1 MDHEN, CDR2 SYDVKM. CDR3 sequence reads: CASSFGGAGYEQYF. CDR3 nucleotide sequence: TGTGCCAGCAGCTTCGGAGGAGCGGGGTACGAGCAGTACTTC.

About this clonotype: A read error is likely, as this CDR3 ends without the conserved phenylalanine or tryptophan. The chain couples TRBV5-1 to TRBJ2-1; TRBD2 agrees at 10 bases. This CDR3 spans 16 amino acids. CDR1 SGHRS and CDR2 YFSETQ come from the germline V gene. With V trimmed by 3 bases and J by 2 bases, 5 bases remained unmatched. The DNA of the CDR3 is TGCGCCAGCAGCTCCCTAGCGGGGGCCGCCTACAATGAGCAGTTCATC. This sequence encodes CASSSLAGAAYNEQFI.

This clonotype was recorded many times. This chain joins TRBV12-3 or TRBV12-4 and TRBJ1-5, with a weak D call TRBD1 (5 bases). The V and J ends lost 5 bases and 0 bases respectively, with 11 bases between them. CDR3 size: 15 residues. CDR3 residues: CASSRQTVSNQPQHF. The CDR3 bases are TGTGCCAGCAGTCGACAGACAGTTAGCAATCAGCCCCAGCATTTT.

The table lists this clonotype with many counts. The chain uses TRBV5-1 and TRBJ1-1; D unclear. Germline V gives CDR1 SGHRS, CDR2 YFSETQ. Trimming shortened V by 0 bases and J by 2 bases, and 8 bases separated the two germline ends. CDR3 length: 14 amino acids. The CDR3 spells CASSLVLGNTEAFF. The CDR3 DNA sequence: TGCGCCAGCAGCTTGGTGCTGGGAAACACTGAAGCTTTCTTT.

This clonotype has ten or more counts. The rearrangement joins TRBV6-1 to TRBJ1-1; D not certain. Germline V gives CDR1 MNHNS, CDR2 SASEGT. V lost 5 bases to trimming and J lost 3 bases, with 13 bases between them. The CDR3 consists of 14 residues. The CDR3 sequence: CASSLDRLDTEAFF. Here the CDR3 DNA reads TGTGCCAGCAGTCTCGACCGCCTGGACACTGAAGCTTTCTTT.

In this sample, this clonotype turned up a few times. The V gene is TRBV4-2, the J gene TRBJ2-1; D uncertain. Per germline, CDR1 LGHNA and CDR2 YNFKEQ. Trimming shortened V by 1 base and J by 4 bases, and 11 bases separated the two germline ends. CDR3 length: 15 amino acids. The CDR3 spells CASSQGEIGYNEQFF. The CDR3 region has the DNA TGTGCCAGCAGCCAAGGGGAAATAGGTTACAATGAGCAGTTCTTC.

The sample holds many counts of this clonotype. The chain couples TRBV13 to TRBJ1-2; 7 nucleotides agree with TRBD1. V was pared by 5 bases and J by 3 bases, with 3 bases of the junction left unmatched. This CDR3 comprises 13 residues. Germline lookup yields CDR1 PRHDT and CDR2 FYEKMQ (reference sequence). DNA of the CDR3: TGTGCCAGCAGCACCCAGGGGGACTATGGCTACACCTTC. This gives the protein CASSTQGDYGYTF. The full variable domain, in which reference TRBV13 and TRBJ1-2 provide the parts outside the CDR3, is AAGVIQSPRHLIKEKRETATLKCYPIPRHDTVYWYQQGPGQDPQFLISFYEKMQSDKGSIPDRFSAQQFSDYHSELNMSSLELGDSALYFCASSTQGDYGYTFGSGTRLTVV.

This clonotype was observed a handful of times. The V gene is TRBV30, the J gene TRBJ1-1; D remains unclear. The CDR3 is 15 amino acids. The ends were cut back, 3 bases at V and 5 bases at J, with 19 bases in the middle. Germline assignment: CDR1 GTSNPN and CDR2 SVGIG (reference sequence). The CDR3 DNA reads TGTGCCTGGAGCCTCCTCGGACGCCCTGGGACTGAAGCTTTCTTT. The encoded protein is CAWSLLGRPGTEAFF.

DNA for the CDR3: TGCAGTGCTAGAGCAACTGGAAGCTCCTATAATTCACCCCTCCACTTT. It is translated as CSARATGSSYNSPLHF. This chain links TRBV20-1 with TRBJ1-6, with D uncertain. Trimming took 1 base from V and 0 from J, leaving 10 bases between them. The CDR3 totals 16 residues. Germline assignment: CDR1 DFQATT and CDR2 SNEGSKA (reference sequence).

This clonotype showed up just a few times. The rearrangement joins TRBV6-1 to TRBJ2-7, with D perhaps TRBD2 (6 bases). The length of the CDR3 is 13 residues. In germline, CDR1 is MNHNS, CDR2 SASEGT. V lost 7 bases and J 4 bases, leaving 14 bases between the germline ends. The CDR3 is CASKWRGGYEQYF. In DNA form, the CDR3 reads TGTGCCAGCAAGTGGAGGGGTGGATACGAGCAGTACTTC.

This clonotype was seen ten or more times. V is TRBV28 and J is TRBJ1-1; 7 nucleotides line up with TRBD1. Trimming at V came to 1 base and at J to 4 bases, leaving 6 bases not matched to a gene. CDR3 length: 15 residues. Germline V gene lookup returns CDR1 MDHEN and CDR2 SYDVKM. The CDR3 sequence is CASSLLDRQATEAFF. Here the CDR3 DNA reads TGTGCCAGCAGTTTATTGGACAGGCAGGCCACTGAAGCTTTCTTT.

The CDR3 coding sequence is TGTGCCAGCAGTGGGGGATTTAATAATTCACCCCTCCACTTT. Protein sequence: CASSGGFNNSPLHF. The chain carries TRBV12-3 or TRBV12-4 and TRBJ1-6; TRBD1 is a possible D gene (5 bases). The ends were cut back, 5 bases at V and 5 bases at J, with 10 bases in the middle. CDR3 length: 14 amino acids.